This T cell receptor (beta chain) was sequenced for a study of T cells in Graves' hyperthyroidism and ophthalmopathy. On the study more broadly: Any treatment followed the collection of peripheral blood at initial diagnosis.

This clonotype came up many times. The antigen is not known. The length of the CDR3 is 14 residues. CDR1 and CDR2 from the germline V gene are GTSNPN and SVGIG (reference sequence). The ends lost 2 bases at V and 5 bases at J; junction bases unmatched: 8. Study findings and constraints: Most clonotypes expanded in the thyroid (above 0.001) were also present in blood.

PBMCs stemmed from 8.5 to 10 ml fresh peripheral blood. TCR beta CDR3 regions were amplified from RNA. The HTBI set primed first-round TCR CDR3 RT-PCR. One entry per CDR3 protein, called by TCRdb with MiXCR from the multiplex PCR reads. The sample has roughly 250,000 distinct CDR3 sequences, about 16% seen once. V is TRBV30 and J is TRBJ2-5; 7 bases fit TRBD1. This clonotype was obtained from a woman aged 18-29 years with Graves' ophthalmopathy. Sequencing was carried out using blood. CDR3 sequence: CAWSRNRGGETQYF. The CDR3 bases are TGTGCCTGGAGTCGCAACAGGGGCGGGGAGACCCAGTACTTC.